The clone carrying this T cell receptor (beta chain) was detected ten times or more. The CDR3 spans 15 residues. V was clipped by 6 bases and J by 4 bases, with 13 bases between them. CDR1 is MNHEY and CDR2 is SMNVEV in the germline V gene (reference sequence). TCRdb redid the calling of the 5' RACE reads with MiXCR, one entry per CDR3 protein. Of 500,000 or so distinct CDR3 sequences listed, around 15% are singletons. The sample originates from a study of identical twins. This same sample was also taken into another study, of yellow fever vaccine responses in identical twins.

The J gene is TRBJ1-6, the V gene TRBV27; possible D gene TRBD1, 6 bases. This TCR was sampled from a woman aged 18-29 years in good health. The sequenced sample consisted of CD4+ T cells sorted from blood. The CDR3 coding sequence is TGTGCCAGCAGACTTGACAGGAGTTATAATTCACCCCTCCACTTT. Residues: CASRLDRSYNSPLHF.